This T cell receptor (beta chain) came from a study of T cells in Graves' hyperthyroidism and ophthalmopathy. As concerns this clonotype: No antigen is known for it.

CDR1 LNHDA and CDR2 SQIVND come from the germline V gene (reference sequence). This CDR3 is 13 amino acids long. The V and J ends lost 6 bases and 3 bases respectively, with 11 bases between them. The study, taken as a whole, reports: Progression to ophthalmopathy was predicted a median of roughly 6.5 months early. Stable hyperthyroidism was told apart from ophthalmopathy by a model built on 13 V-J features.

Isolation of PBMCs was performed on 8.5 to 10 ml fresh peripheral blood. Amplification targeted TCR beta CDR3 regions from RNA transcripts. First-round RT-PCR targeting the TCR CDR3 was performed with the HTBI primer set. TCRdb redid the calling of the multiplex PCR reads with MiXCR, one entry per CDR3 protein. The profile shows hundreds of thousands of distinct CDR3 sequences, around 40% of them singletons. The sample taken for sequencing was blood. This chain links TRBV19 with TRBJ1-2; no clear D. This receptor was taken from a woman between 35 and 50 years old with Graves' hyperthyroidism. This CDR3 is CASRTETDYGYTF. As DNA, the CDR3 is TGTGCCAGTAGGACGGAAACGGACTATGGCTACACCTTC. Full variable domain (outside the CDR3, taken from reference TRBV19 and TRBJ1-2): DGGITQSPKYLFRKEGQNVTLSCEQNLNHDAMYWYRQDPGQGLRLIYYSQIVNDFQKGDIAEGYSVSREKKESFPLTVTSAQKNPTAFYLCASRTETDYGYTFGSGTRLTVV.